Only a few counts were recorded for the clone carrying this T cell receptor (beta chain). This sample is drawn from a study of lymphopenia after photon versus proton radiotherapy. Libraries were prepared by immunoSEQ multiplex PCR; TCRdb keeps only in-frame clonotypes and omits some of them. The sample holds tens of thousands of clones, roughly four fifths seen once. Germline-derived CDR1 and CDR2 are SGHVS and FQNEAQ. This CDR3 has 12 residues. The V and J ends lost 11 bases and 1 base respectively, with 12 bases between them. V is TRBV7-8 and J is TRBJ2-7, with D perhaps given as TRBD1 or TRBD2 (5 bases each). Sequencing was performed on peripheral blood, taken from a patient treated with proton-based radiotherapy. The TCR was taken from a woman in her 70s with pancreatic cancer. The DNA of the CDR3 is TGTGCCGCCGGGGCCTCGTCCTACGAGCAGTACTTC. It translates to CAAGASSYEQYF.